This TCR beta chain was recovered during a study of blood T cell repertoires in COVID-19. Clones were read by immunoSEQ multiplex PCR, and TCRdb kept only the in-frame ones, dropping some. The sample carries roughly 97,000 clones, about 80% recorded once. The sequencing input was peripheral blood. The clonotype originates from a man between 60 and 70 years old with acute or convalescent COVID-19.

CDR3 amino acids: CASSYSGDEQFF. The CDR3 coding sequence is TGTGCCAGCAGTTACTCCGGAGATGAGCAGTTCTTC. This chain links TRBV6-5 with TRBJ2-1; D unclear. With 0 bases removed from V and 8 bases from J, the gap between germline ends came to 5 bases. The CDR3 is made up of 12 amino acids. From germline, CDR1 is MNHEY and CDR2 SVGAGI.